The clone carrying this TCR beta chain has just a few counts. Antigen specificity is unknown. The data were taken from a study of T-cell memory formation after mild COVID-19. Broader study findings: Second-wave clones that peaked on day 37 lacked confirmed SARS-CoV-2 specificity.

The TCR alpha and TCR beta cDNA libraries, bearing sample barcodes and UMIs, were generated by 5'RACE using constant-segment primers. Via MiXCR, TCRdb re-called the 5' RACE reads, giving one row per CDR3 protein. The table includes roughly 170,000 distinct CDR3 sequences, 15% to 20% detected once. The germline CDR1 and CDR2 sequences are SGHRS and YFSETQ. Germline trimming cut 5 bases from V and 0 bases from J; bases unmatched to any gene: 4. The CDR3 sequence is 15 residues long. The sample consisted of PBMCs or a T cell subset sorted from them (not recorded which). The rearrangement joins TRBV5-1 to TRBJ2-1; 8 bases map to TRBD2. The origin of this receptor is a man younger than 35 who had mild COVID-19 (a few samples of this study predate the infection). Cell type and time point are not known. As DNA, the CDR3 is TGCGCCAGCAGGGACGGGACTAGCTCCTACAATGAGCAGTTCTTC. Translated: CASRDGTSSYNEQFF.